The rows below give T cell receptor beta chains drawn from one sample of a study of CXCR3-negative and CXCR3-positive naive CD8 T cells. No DNA is given; TCRdb re-called the 5' RACE reads and lists each CDR3 protein once. The clone table shows about 110,000 distinct CDR3 sequences, with the ten largest holding over 0.35%. The sequencing input was naive CXCR3+ CD8+ T cells from blood. The receptors were sampled from a human donor in good health. Some clones in this sample may be carry-over from other donors' samples. The CDR3 runs from the conserved cysteine through the conserved F or W. Fields, in order: J gene, V gene, CDR3 protein.

J: TRBJ1-1
V: TRBV5-1
CDR3: CASSLNWTGYTEAFF

J: TRBJ2-3
V: TRBV2
CDR3: CASSESPLSTSTDTQYF

J: TRBJ2-7
V: TRBV5-1
CDR3: CASRFGQGAGEQYF

J: TRBJ2-3
V: TRBV7-9
CDR3: CASSRTGYADTQYF

J: TRBJ1-1
V: TRBV7-8
CDR3: CASSPGTAEAFF

J: TRBJ2-5
V: TRBV7-2
CDR3: CASSWTSGQETQYF

J: TRBJ2-7
V: TRBV18
CDR3: CASSPDISYEQYF

J: TRBJ1-2
V: TRBV15
CDR3: CATSRDRGVRDYGYTF

J: TRBJ2-7
V: TRBV28
CDR3: CASSLGGQSYEQYF

J: TRBJ2-2
V: TRBV9
CDR3: CASSVASGSGTGELFF

J: TRBJ2-5
V: TRBV15
CDR3: CATSRGTDQETQYF

J: TRBJ2-1
V: TRBV5-5
CDR3: CASSLRTSGYNEQFF

J: TRBJ2-1
V: TRBV6-7
CDR3: CASSSPSTDSNEQFF

J: TRBJ2-7
V: TRBV14
CDR3: CASSQGQGIFYEQYF

J: TRBJ2-7
V: TRBV7-2
CDR3: CASSLPPPTYEQYF

J: TRBJ2-4
V: TRBV4-2
CDR3: CASSQDRLAGGIQYF

J: TRBJ2-5
V: TRBV3-1
CDR3: CASSQDQGEREQETQYF

J: TRBJ2-7
V: TRBV4-1
CDR3: CASSLLGTGGDEQYF

J: TRBJ2-3
V: TRBV6-5
CDR3: CASSYSWGDTQYF

J: TRBJ2-1
V: TRBV7-2
CDR3: CASSLDRVGFNEQFF

J: TRBJ2-1
V: TRBV29-1
CDR3: CSVALAGVSYNEQFF

J: TRBJ2-2
V: TRBV3-1
CDR3: CASSQEGSGGRTGELFF

J: TRBJ2-1
V: TRBV7-6
CDR3: CASSLDPAGTLNEQFF

J: TRBJ2-5
V: TRBV4-1
CDR3: CASSQALAGVKRTQYF

J: TRBJ2-7
V: TRBV4-1
CDR3: CASSQEPPTGSSYEQYF

J: TRBJ2-7
V: TRBV7-2
CDR3: CASSLAYSGGSSYEQYF

J: TRBJ2-3
V: TRBV20-1
CDR3: CSADLTLALTDTQYF

J: TRBJ2-3
V: TRBV5-4
CDR3: CASSQGEDTQYF

J: TRBJ2-1
V: TRBV28
CDR3: CASSRAGRRVQDEQFF

J: TRBJ1-6
V: TRBV10-3
CDR3: CAIRKVGTEDSPLHF

J: TRBJ2-5
V: TRBV7-9
CDR3: CASSSPEWDRGEETQYF

J: TRBJ2-7
V: TRBV28
CDR3: CASTGSEYEQYF

J: TRBJ2-5
V: TRBV9
CDR3: CASSGTSNQETQYF

J: TRBJ2-2
V: TRBV5-6
CDR3: CASSLLVNTGELFF

J: TRBJ1-5
V: TRBV7-8
CDR3: CASSLEVGDRQPQHF

J: TRBJ2-7
V: TRBV10-3
CDR3: CAISESTSYEQYF

J: TRBJ2-7
V: TRBV7-6
CDR3: CASSPGTNEQYF

J: TRBJ2-7
V: TRBV29-1
CDR3: CSVYPGLASRSYEQYF

J: TRBJ1-1
V: TRBV28
CDR3: CASNPLVRGQTEAFF

J: TRBJ1-4
V: TRBV5-1
CDR3: CASSLVGVEFGEKLFF